The rows below give T cell receptor beta chains drawn from one sample of a study of response to subunit inactivated influenza vaccine. MiXCR was run by TCRdb on the RT-PCR reads, yielding one entry per CDR3 protein. The table includes hundreds of thousands of distinct CDR3 sequences, 14% detected once. The specimen comprised PBMCs from blood, sampled approximately 15 days before vaccination. These receptors were taken from a man aged 50 or older who received an inactivated influenza vaccine. Both conserved end residues are part of each CDR3. The size entry is marked missing in some rows and otherwise reads once, few, many or a size class.

CAWSLSGSTDTQYF | TRBJ2-3 | . | TRBV30
CASSTGQINTGELFF | TRBJ2-2 | . | TRBV7-3
CASSRDGNTGELFF | TRBJ2-2 | many | TRBV5-1
CASSRPGTAYGYTF | TRBJ1-2 | . | TRBV12-3/TRBV12-4
CASSLREWNTIYF | TRBJ1-3 | few | TRBV6-2/TRBV6-3
CASSLEGGRLSEQFF | TRBJ2-1 | many | TRBV12-3/TRBV12-4
CASSYSPADTQYF | TRBJ2-3 | . | TRBV6-5
CASSLQPGGNQPQHF | TRBJ1-5 | few | TRBV18
CSASTGVQPQHF | TRBJ1-5 | few | TRBV20-1
CASSLVSAGYNEQFF | TRBJ2-1 | . | TRBV11-3
CASSLTGASSDGYTF | TRBJ1-2 | . | TRBV6-2/TRBV6-3
CASSLSWRGGRETQYF | TRBJ2-5 | . | TRBV7-2
CASSSSRAANEQFF | TRBJ2-1 | . | TRBV5-4
CSASPGASQETQYF | TRBJ2-5 | . | TRBV20-1
CASSQVGVNSGANVLTF | TRBJ2-6 | . | TRBV18
CASSSLGQSQPQHF | TRBJ1-5 | few | TRBV28
CASSSWDGSSQETQYF | TRBJ2-5 | . | TRBV7-9
CASSSGYSPDTQYF | TRBJ2-3 | . | TRBV7-6
CASSRKSGADSYEQYF | TRBJ2-7 | . | TRBV3-1
CASTLLSTSGETKNIQYF | TRBJ2-4 | . | TRBV21-1
CASTETSGLDDTDTQYF | TRBJ2-3 | few | TRBV6-2/TRBV6-3
CASSAGTSGGLNEQFF | TRBJ2-1 | . | TRBV12-3/TRBV12-4
CATSNYGGRELFF | TRBJ2-2 | . | TRBV15
CSARELAGAIYNEQLF | TRBJ2-1 | . | TRBV20-1
CASSFNPGETQYF | TRBJ2-5 | . | TRBV3-1
CASSLDQDTEQYF | TRBJ2-7 | . | TRBV4-1
CASSTGQSLQETQYF | TRBJ2-5 | few | TRBV5-1
CASTRTGAYEQYF | TRBJ2-7 | . | TRBV5-6
CASRPGSSTDTQYF | TRBJ2-3 | . | TRBV6-1
CASSSPGSSVGYTF | TRBJ1-2 | . | TRBV2
CASSAKGETQYF | TRBJ2-5 | few | TRBV7-2
CSASPRVSGRARVTYNEQFF | TRBJ2-1 | . | TRBV20-1
CASSEQLNTEAFF | TRBJ1-1 | few | TRBV10-1
CSGKQSLYEQYF | TRBJ2-7 | few | TRBV20-1
CASSLSLAGGRVGELFF | TRBJ2-2 | few | TRBV28
CASSLDGGQGAQPQHF | TRBJ1-5 | . | TRBV5-1
CATFAGRGSGNEQFF | TRBJ2-1 | few | TRBV7-9
CSARVIRDRTSYEQYF | TRBJ2-7 | many | TRBV20-1
CASSVGTGIRVFNEQFF | TRBJ2-1 | . | TRBV19
CASSLARGTHEQYF | TRBJ2-7 | once | TRBV11-2
CASSVEVAGVADTQYF | TRBJ2-3 | . | TRBV9
CASSLGLQYGTDQTSNTGELFF | TRBJ2-2 | many | TRBV4-3
CSAAPGLAGGRETQYF | TRBJ2-5 | few | TRBV20-1
CASSLVSTGVSPLHF | TRBJ1-6 | . | TRBV7-2
CASSLGSLTLDEQYF | TRBJ2-7 | . | TRBV5-1
CATSDLKGAEDTQYF | TRBJ2-3 | few | TRBV24-1